Given below is one TCR beta chain in context. Its antigen is undetermined. This CDR3 spans 16 amino acids. The V and J ends lost 0 bases and 4 bases respectively, with 17 bases between them. From germline, CDR1 is SGHRS and CDR2 YFSETQ. This sample was taken from a study of long-term antiretroviral therapy in people with HIV. Study-wide results and limits: Transplant donor controls retained higher diversity, though diversity increased after ART.

Amounts of about 0.9-11 million cryopreserved PBMC were held in the samples before DNA extraction. At the survey level, the v3.0 immunoSEQ assay was run. Assay: immunoSEQ multiplex PCR; the TCRdb copy retains only in-frame clones and omits some. The data contain about 39,000 clones, roughly nine tenths of them singletons. The source of this sequence is a woman aged 45-60 years with HIV. The chain uses TRBV5-1 and TRBJ2-7, with no clear D. Sequencing was performed on unsorted PBMCs, taken 1.2 years after starting antiretroviral therapy. CDR3 sequence reads: CASSLGPPKSGYEQYF. CDR3 bases: TGCGCCAGCAGCTTGGGCCCTCCCAAGAGTGGTTACGAGCAGTACTTC.